Each of the 24 T cell receptor beta chains below was sequenced from the same sample in a study of T cells in Graves' hyperthyroidism and ophthalmopathy (dated by TCRdb to about 2019). Libraries were constructed by multiplex PCR. This sample was sequenced with an Illumina HiSeq 2000. The TCR beta CDR3 regions were amplified from the RNA transcripts. A first-round RT-PCR of the TCR CDR3 used the HTBI primer set with the Qiagen OneStep RT-PCR kit. TCRdb applied fastp at Q25 and MiXCR to the public reads, then kept only in-frame beta chains. Here each entry gathers all rows of one CDR3 protein and keeps the most common genes and DNA. The sample table lists around 540,000 distinct CDR3 sequences, 15% to 20% of them with a count of one. The ten largest clonotypes hold 25% to 35% of the sample. Sequencing was carried out using blood. Source of these receptors: a woman younger than 45 with Graves' ophthalmopathy.

The rearrangement joins TRBV7-8 to TRBJ1-4, with no clear D. Trimming pared 1 base from V and 8 bases from J, leaving 11 bases between. This CDR3 is built from 14 residues. Germline V lookup: CDR1 SGHVS, CDR2 FQNEAQ. CDR3 DNA sequence: TGTGCCAGCAGCTTAGAGGAGGTTTCCGAAAAACTGTTTTTT. Translation gives CASSLEEVSEKLFF.

This clonotype was counted a few times. The rearrangement links TRBV11-3 to TRBJ2-1, with TRBD1 as a possible D gene (6 bases). There are 14 residues in the CDR3. CDR1 is SGHNT, CDR2 YENEEA, per germline. V lost 2 bases and J 6 bases, leaving 11 bases between the germline ends. The CDR3 is CASSLTGLINEQFF. CDR3 in DNA: TGTGCCAGCAGCTTAACAGGGCTCATCAATGAGCAGTTCTTC.

This clonotype showed up just a few times. A much more abundant neighbour one base away suggests this may be a read error. This chain uses TRBV2 with TRBJ1-2; D is possibly TRBD1 (5 bases). The ends were cut back, 4 bases at V and 6 bases at J, with 18 bases in the middle. The CDR3 runs 15 residues. Germline values: CDR1 SNHLY, CDR2 FYNNEI. The CDR3 protein is CASSVQGGDADGYTF. The CDR3 region has the DNA TGTGCCAGCAGTGTTCAGGGAGGAGATGCCGATGGCTACACCTTC.

This clonotype was counted ten times or more. The chain recombines TRBV28 with TRBJ2-7; TRBD2 is a possible D gene (5 bases). V gave up 5 bases and J gave up 3 bases, with 8 bases separating them. The CDR3 runs to 12 residues. Germline-derived CDR1 and CDR2 are MDHEN and SYDVKM. The CDR3 DNA reads TGTGCCAGCAGTGGAGGAAACTACGAGCAGTACTTC. Translating it yields CASSGGNYEQYF.

The table lists this clonotype with a few counts. The chain uses TRBV29-1 and TRBJ2-7; TRBD2 agrees at 10 bases. The CDR3 runs 15 residues. The J segment lost 0 bases and the V segment lost 1 base, leaving 3 bases of the junction unmatched. Germline CDR1 reads SQVTM; CDR2 reads ANQGSEA. DNA of the CDR3: TGCAGCGTTGAAGCCGGGACTAGCGACTCCTACGAGCAGTACTTC. It specifies CSVEAGTSDSYEQYF.

This clonotype has ten or more counts. The chain employs TRBV2 and TRBJ2-7; weak D call: TRBD1 (5 bases). This CDR3 contains 12 residues. V was pared by 6 bases and J by 2 bases, with 8 bases between. Per germline, CDR1 SNHLY and CDR2 FYNNEI. The CDR3 sequence: CASRRTTYEQYF. The CDR3 DNA is TGTGCCAGCAGACGGACAACCTACGAGCAGTACTTC.

A few counts support this clonotype. CDR3 nucleotides: TGTGCCAGCAGCCAAGATCTAGTTTCACCATCGAACACCGGGGAGCTGTTTTTT. It codes for CASSQDLVSPSNTGELFF. V and J are TRBV3-1 and TRBJ2-2; D unclear. The V end lost 0 bases, the J end lost 0 bases, and 14 bases lay between the germline ends. CDR3 length equals 18 residues. Germline V gene lookup returns CDR1 LGHDT and CDR2 YNNKEL (reference sequence). Drawing the rest from reference TRBV3-1 and TRBJ2-2, the complete variable domain is DTAVSQTPKYLVTQMGNDKSIKCEQNLGHDTMYWYKQDSKKFLKIMFSYNNKELIINETVPNRFSPKSPDKAHLNLHINSLELGDSAVYFCASSQDLVSPSNTGELFFGEGSRLTVL.

In its sample, this clonotype was seen a few times. V is TRBV20-1 and J is TRBJ2-1, with 9 bases matching TRBD2. The V gene's germline CDR1 is DFQATT and CDR2 SNEGSKA (reference sequence). The V segment lost 1 base and the J segment 9 bases; nucleotides outside the gene matches: 10. The CDR3 has 15 residues. Written as DNA, the CDR3 is TGCAGTGCTAGAGGACTATTAGCGGGAGTTCTTGAGCAGTTCTTC. As protein: CSARGLLAGVLEQFF.

This rearrangement joins TRBV6-2 or TRBV6-3 to TRBJ1-1, with D maybe TRBD1 (5 bases). This CDR3 has 13 residues. Looked up from germline, CDR1 is MNHEY and CDR2 is SVGEGT. Deletions cut 0 bases from V and 6 bases from J, with 8 bases between. DNA of the CDR3: TGTGCCAGCAGTTACTCGATGGGGGCTGAAGCTTTCTTT. Translated, it gives CASSYSMGAEAFF.

The chain recombines TRBV4-1 with TRBJ2-3; 10 bases line up with TRBD1. CDR1 is MGHRA, CDR2 YSYEKL, per germline. The V and J ends lost 1 base and 6 bases, in that order; junction bases with no gene match: 4. This CDR3 region has 15 residues. CDR3 residues: CASSQGTGGSDTQYF. CDR3 nucleotides: TGCGCCAGCAGCCAAGGGACAGGGGGTTCGGATACGCAGTATTTT.

This clonotype came up a few times. J is TRBJ2-1 and V is TRBV6-4; 12 positions match TRBD2. The CDR3 consists of 15 residues. With V trimmed by 4 bases and J by 7 bases, 5 bases remained unmatched. CDR1 is MRHNA and CDR2 is SNTAGT in the germline V gene. In nucleotides, the CDR3 is TGTGCCAGCAGTGCGGGACTAGCGGGTCCTAATGAGCAGTTCTTC. Translated, it gives CASSAGLAGPNEQFF.

This clonotype was observed at least ten times. The V gene is TRBV28, the J gene TRBJ2-7, with D possibly matching TRBD2 (5 bases). The germline V gene encodes CDR1 MDHEN and CDR2 SYDVKM. This CDR3 spans 14 amino acids. Trimming left V 6 bases short and J 2 bases short, with 14 bases between. CDR3 DNA: TGTGCCAGCAGGGGCCTGAGGGAGACCTACGAGCAGTACTTC. The encoded protein is CASRGLRETYEQYF.

In its sample, this clonotype was seen many times. The chain links TRBV9 to TRBJ2-2; 11 nucleotides line up with TRBD2. Trimming took 4 bases from V and 6 from J; bases not matched to a gene: 8. Germline V gene data show CDR1 as SGDLS and CDR2 as YYNGEE. The CDR3 totals 16 residues. DNA for the CDR3: TGTGCCAGCAGCCTGTTCACTAGCGGGAGTGCCGGGGAGCTGTTTTTT. Translating gives CASSLFTSGSAGELFF.

The genes are TRBV7-9 and TRBJ2-2; 10 bases match TRBD2. V lost 5 bases to trimming and J lost 6 bases; unmatched junction nucleotides: 6. The CDR3 contains 15 residues. The germline CDR1 and CDR2 sequences are SEHNR and FQNEAQ (reference sequence). CDR3 nucleotide sequence: TGTGCCAGCAGCAAACCCGGGACTAGCGCCGGGGAGCTGTTTTTT. This codes for CASSKPGTSAGELFF. The full variable domain, with the rest looked up from reference TRBV7-9 and TRBJ2-2, is DTGVSQNPRHKITKRGQNVTFRCDPISEHNRLYWYRQTLGQGPEFLTYFQNEAQLEKSRLLSDRFSAERPKGSFSTLEIQRTEQGDSAMYLCASSKPGTSAGELFFGEGSRLTVL.

V gene TRBV20-1 combines with J gene TRBJ2-2; D is uncertain. Germline V gene lookup returns CDR1 DFQATT and CDR2 SNEGSKA (reference sequence). This CDR3 spans 13 amino acids. Trimming shortened V by 2 bases and J by 5 bases, and 9 bases separated the two germline ends. The CDR3, as DNA: TGCAGTGCTAGATATCCCAGAACCGGGGAGCTGTTTTTT. Encoded protein: CSARYPRTGELFF.

This clonotype was seen at least ten times. This rearrangement joins TRBV7-8 to TRBJ2-7; D uncertain. Trimming took off 2 bases at V and 2 bases at J, with 10 bases between the two ends. Germline V CDR1 and CDR2: SGHVS, FQNEAQ. The CDR3 contains 14 residues. CDR3 loop: CASSLLGSTYEQYF. The CDR3 bases are TGTGCCAGCAGCTTACTTGGCAGCACCTACGAGCAGTACTTC. Full variable domain (remainder filled in from reference TRBV7-8 and TRBJ2-7): GAGVSQSPRYKVAKRGQDVALRCDPISGHVSLFWYQQALGQGPEFLTYFQNEAQLDKSGLPSDRFFAERPEGSVSTLKIQRTQQEDSAVYLCASSLLGSTYEQYFGPGTRLTVT.

This clonotype has ten or more counts. J is TRBJ2-5 and V is TRBV20-1; D is unclear. V dropped 5 bases and J dropped 2 bases, with 21 bases sitting between them. CDR1 is DFQATT, CDR2 SNEGSKA, per germline (reference sequence). CDR3 length: 16 amino acids. CDR3 coding DNA: TGCAGTGCTCCTAGGGTATCCCCCTATTTACAAGAGACCCAGTACTTC. Its translation is CSAPRVSPYLQETQYF.

This clonotype was recorded at least ten times. The V and J genes are TRBV11-2 and TRBJ2-4; TRBD1 is a possible D gene (8 bases). Germline assignment: CDR1 SGHAT and CDR2 FQNNGV. V was trimmed by 5 bases and J by 9 bases, leaving 20 bases between them. CDR3 length: 15 residues. The CDR3 nucleotides read TGTGCCAGCAGCAGGGAATGGACAGGGAGGGTCATTCAGTACTTC. Translation gives CASSREWTGRVIQYF. Supplemented by reference TRBV11-2 and TRBJ2-4, the full variable domain reads EAGVAQSPRYKIIEKRQSVAFWCNPISGHATLYWYQQILGQGPKLLIQFQNNGVVDDSQLPKDRFSAERLKGVDSTLKIQPAKLEDSAVYLCASSREWTGRVIQYFGAGTRLSVL.

This clonotype occurred a few times. This chain connects TRBV4-3 to TRBJ2-7; tentative D call: TRBD1 (6 bases). CDR3 length: 14 residues. Trimming stripped 0 bases from V and 1 base from J, with 7 bases between. The germline CDR1 and CDR2 sequences are LGHNA and YSLEER. DNA of the CDR3: TGCGCCAGCAGCCAAGATCAGGGGTCCTACGAGCAGTACTTC. Its translation: CASSQDQGSYEQYF.

The chain combines TRBV29-1 with TRBJ2-1; TRBD2 agrees at 11 bases. The V segment lost 1 base and the J segment 6 bases; nucleotides outside the gene matches: 2. The CDR3 has 14 residues. The germline V gene encodes CDR1 SQVTM and CDR2 ANQGSEA. The CDR3, as DNA: TGCAGCGTTGAAGGGCTAGCGGGAGGCAATGAGCAGTTCTTC. Its translation: CSVEGLAGGNEQFF.

This clonotype has just a few counts. The chain carries TRBV20-1 and TRBJ2-3; D call uncertain. Trimming took 5 bases from V and 0 from J, leaving 9 bases between them. Germline CDR1 DFQATT, CDR2 SNEGSKA (reference sequence). The CDR3 runs to 13 residues. The chain's CDR3 is CSASQDSTDTQYF. CDR3 nucleotide sequence: TGCAGTGCTTCCCAGGACAGCACAGATACGCAGTATTTT.

The chain employs TRBV27 and TRBJ1-4, with TRBD1 matching over 10 bases. Per germline, CDR1 MNHEY and CDR2 SMNVEV (reference sequence). The V segment lost 4 bases and the J segment 7 bases; nucleotides outside the gene matches: 0. This CDR3 region has 13 residues. The CDR3 region has the DNA TGTGCCAGCAGTTGGACAGGGGGTGAAAAACTGTTTTTT. It translates to CASSWTGGEKLFF.

A word on this clonotype: A much larger clone sits a single nucleotide away, making a read error possible. CDR3 residues: CASSPRTGGSEQFF. The CDR3 DNA reads TGCGCCAGCAGCCCCCGGACAGGGGGCAGTGAGCAGTTCTTC. The rearrangement links TRBV5-1 to TRBJ2-1, with 11 nucleotides matching TRBD1. CDR3 length: 14 residues. V lost 4 bases, J lost 9 bases, and 6 bases stayed unmatched. The germline V gene has CDR1 SGHRS and CDR2 YFSETQ.

This clonotype appeared many times. V and J are TRBV2 and TRBJ2-4, with D perhaps being TRBD1 or TRBD2 (7 bases each). This CDR3 has 13 residues. In germline, CDR1 is SNHLY, CDR2 FYNNEI. V was shortened by 8 bases and J by 9 bases, with 17 bases between the two germline ends. In DNA form, the CDR3 reads TGTGCCAGCCAGCCCCCAGGGGGGGTCATTCAGTACTTC. Protein: CASQPPGGVIQYF. Looking up the rest from reference TRBV2 and TRBJ2-4 gives the full variable domain: EPEVTQTPSHQVTQMGQEVILRCVPISNHLYFYWYRQILGQKVEFLVSFYNNEISEKSEIFDDQFSVERPDGSNFTLKIRSTKLEDSAMYFCASQPPGGVIQYFGAGTRLSVL.